The next 17 T cell receptor beta chains were all read from a single sample in a study of regulatory T cells in long-lasting Graves disease. Time point specified: newly diagnosed GD, antithyroid drugs for less than 3 months. The TCR library was prepared using RNA isolated from PBMCs. Combining iRepertoire HTBI primers with Arm-PCR of CDR3 regions, the authors built TCR beta libraries. TCRdb reanalysed the multiplex PCR reads using MiXCR and keeps one entry per CDR3 protein. The table includes 510,000 or so distinct CDR3 sequences, approximately 12% detected once. The same data also went into a second study, on T cells in Graves' hyperthyroidism and ophthalmopathy.

Sequencing used peripheral blood mononuclear cells (PBMCs), obtained at new diagnosis, from a patient treated with antithyroid drugs. Every receptor here comes from a woman aged 30 to 39 with Graves disease.

This clonotype was counted many times. The chain has TRBV29-1 and TRBJ1-1, with D possibly TRBD1 on 5 matching bases. Between the trimmed V and J ends, which lost 7 bases and 6 bases, there was a span of 18 bases. The germline CDR1 and CDR2 sequences are SQVTM and ANQGSEA. This CDR3 has 13 residues. For the CDR3, the DNA is TGCAGCGCCCGATACCATCAGGGCGCTGAAGCTTTCTTT. Protein product: CSARYHQGAEAFF.

The chain employs TRBV7-8 and TRBJ2-3; 9 nucleotides line up with TRBD2. This CDR3 region has 17 residues. J gave up 5 bases and V 7 bases, and 16 bases lay outside the gene matches. CDR1 is SGHVS and CDR2 is FQNEAQ in the germline V gene. In DNA, the CDR3 is TGTGCCAGCACGCCTCTTCTAGCGGGAACAGGCGGAGATACGCAGTATTTT. Translation gives CASTPLLAGTGGDTQYF.

This clonotype was seen at least ten times. The chain combines TRBV5-1 with TRBJ1-2, with unresolved D. This CDR3 comprises 17 residues. V was clipped by 0 bases and J by 3 bases, with 18 bases between them. In germline, CDR1 is SGHRS, CDR2 YFSETQ. The CDR3 DNA reads TGCGCCAGCAGCTTGGATGACCGCGACCGCTATTACTATGGCTACACCTTC. This sequence encodes CASSLDDRDRYYYGYTF.

This clonotype appeared many times. This chain connects TRBV12-3 or TRBV12-4 to TRBJ2-5; D is undetermined. Trimming cost V 6 bases and J 0 bases, with 14 bases left between them. This CDR3 has 15 amino acids. CDR3 residues: CASRSANLNQETQYF. Written as DNA, the CDR3 is TGTGCCAGCAGGTCAGCGAACCTAAACCAAGAGACCCAGTACTTC.

This clonotype came up many times. This chain uses TRBV2 with TRBJ2-1; 10 positions agree with TRBD2. The J segment lost 4 bases and the V segment lost 8 bases, leaving 8 bases of the junction unmatched. Germline assignment: CDR1 SNHLY and CDR2 FYNNEI. The CDR3 totals 15 residues. CDR3 region: CASEGPGLAYNEQFF. The CDR3 DNA reads TGTGCCAGCGAGGGACCGGGACTAGCGTACAATGAGCAGTTCTTC. Complete variable domain (other parts from reference TRBV2 and TRBJ2-1): EPEVTQTPSHQVTQMGQEVILRCVPISNHLYFYWYRQILGQKVEFLVSFYNNEISEKSEIFDDQFSVERPDGSNFTLKIRSTKLEDSAMYFCASEGPGLAYNEQFFGPGTRLTVL.

This clonotype has at least ten counts. The chain couples TRBV20-1 to TRBJ2-2; TRBD2 agrees at 7 bases. Per germline, CDR1 DFQATT and CDR2 SNEGSKA (reference sequence). The CDR3 covers 15 residues. V lost 1 base, J lost 4 bases, and 6 bases stayed unmatched. The CDR3 here is CSARGRTRRTGELFF. CDR3 bases: TGCAGTGCTAGAGGGAGGACTAGACGCACCGGGGAGCTGTTTTTT.

This clonotype has at least ten counts. V is TRBV4-3 and J is TRBJ2-7; a possible D gene is TRBD1 (5 bases). The V end was cut by 4 bases, the J end by 5 bases, with 15 bases between. Germline lookup yields CDR1 LGHNA and CDR2 YSLEER. This CDR3 comprises 14 residues. The CDR3 reads CASSPRAGHDEQYF. The CDR3 region has the DNA TGCGCCAGCAGCCCCCGGGCTGGACACGACGAGCAGTACTTC.

The rearrangement links TRBV2 to TRBJ1-5, with unresolved D. Per germline, CDR1 SNHLY and CDR2 FYNNEI. The V gene lost 6 bases and the J gene lost 2 bases, with 14 bases spanning the gap. The CDR3 sequence is 15 residues long. The CDR3 DNA follows: TGTGCCAGCAGAGGGATCGTGGAAGGCAATCAGCCCCAGCATTTT. Residues: CASRGIVEGNQPQHF.

This clonotype was seen many times. This chain uses TRBV7-2 with TRBJ2-7; tentative D call: TRBD2 (5 bases). CDR3 length: 15 residues. Trimming pared 4 bases from V and 6 bases from J, leaving 19 bases between. Germline V gives CDR1 SGHTA, CDR2 FQGNSA. CDR3 sequence: CASSSKEGRAIEQYF. DNA for the CDR3: TGTGCCAGCAGCTCTAAAGAGGGCCGGGCGATCGAGCAGTACTTC.

This clonotype was picked up a small number of times. V is TRBV5-5 and J is TRBJ1-4; D unclear. Deletions cut 6 bases from V and 4 bases from J, with 25 bases between. Per the germline V gene, CDR1 is SGHKS and CDR2 is YYEKEE (reference sequence). This CDR3 comprises 18 residues. The CDR3 coding sequence is TGTGCCAGCACCTTAGGCACCCGGTGGTGGGCGGGTAATGAAAAACTGTTTTTT. Its protein is CASTLGTRWWAGNEKLFF.

Ten or more counts support this clonotype. The genes are TRBV7-9 and TRBJ1-2, with D perhaps matching TRBD1 (6 bases). The CDR3 contains 13 residues. Trimming left V 6 bases short and J 8 bases short, with 16 bases between. Germline-derived CDR1 and CDR2 are SEHNR and FQNEAQ (reference sequence). The CDR3 is CASRGGGSEGYTF. The CDR3 bases are TGTGCCAGCAGGGGAGGGGGGTCGGAAGGCTACACCTTC.

This clonotype has only a few counts. This chain connects TRBV6-1 to TRBJ1-5, with D maybe TRBD1 (6 bases). The CDR3 is made up of 15 amino acids. Trimming stripped 7 bases from V and 1 base from J, with 14 bases between. Germline V gene sequence: CDR1 MNHNS, CDR2 SASEGT. The CDR3 nucleotides are TGTGCCAGCATTGGGATAGGGGGAAGCAATCAGCCCCAGCATTTT. Translation gives CASIGIGGSNQPQHF.

This clonotype has a count of ten or more. The chain links TRBV10-3 to TRBJ1-1; perhaps TRBD1 as D (6 bases). With 8 bases removed from V and 4 bases from J, the gap between germline ends came to 17 bases. The CDR3 runs 14 residues. Germline lookup yields CDR1 ENHRY and CDR2 SYGVKD. CDR3 in amino acids: CAIGSSGGFTEAFF. The CDR3 coding sequence is TGTGCCATCGGGTCCTCGGGGGGCTTCACTGAAGCTTTCTTT.

This clonotype was picked up a small number of times. A much larger clone sits a single nucleotide away, making a read error possible. V gene TRBV12-3 or TRBV12-4 combines with J gene TRBJ1-1; 9 bases fit TRBD1. The CDR3 has 15 amino acids. CDR3 region: CARSGQGPVNTEAFF. DNA of the CDR3: TGTGCCCGCAGCGGACAGGGGCCCGTGAACACTGAAGCTTTCTTT.

This clonotype was seen repeatedly, ten times or more. The rearrangement uses TRBV12-5 and TRBJ2-3; D is unclear. Germline CDR1 LGHNT, CDR2 FRNRAP. V dropped 6 bases and J dropped 2 bases, with 3 bases sitting between them. The CDR3 has 11 residues. CDR3 sequence reads: CASGDTDTQYF. The CDR3 DNA reads as TGTGCTAGTGGAGACACAGATACGCAGTATTTT. Using reference TRBV12-5 and TRBJ2-3 for the parts outside the CDR3, the full variable domain is DARVTQTPRHKVTEMGQEVTMRCQPILGHNTVFWYRQTMMQGLELLAYFRNRAPLDDSGMPKDRFSAEMPDATLATLKIQPSEPRDSAVYFCASGDTDTQYFGPGTRLTVL.

This clonotype was observed a few times. Germline and junction disagree at one end, which may indicate a read error. This sequence joins TRBV5-1 and TRBJ1-1; 8 positions match TRBD1. The CDR3 loop spans 12 amino acids. Germline V gene data show CDR1 as SGHRS and CDR2 as YFSETQ. Written as DNA, the CDR3 is TGCGCCAACAGCTCTGGACAGGGCGAAGCTTTCTTT. Amino acids: CANSSGQGEAFF.

This clonotype was detected a few times. This chain uses TRBV6-5 with TRBJ1-4; 8 bases are shared with TRBD1. V shed 4 bases, J shed 8 bases, and the junction held 6 bases outside the gene matches. This CDR3 has 14 amino acids. Germline V gene sequence: CDR1 MNHEY, CDR2 SVGAGI. For the CDR3, the DNA is TGTGCCAGCAGTTCCGGACAGGGTTGGGAAAAACTGTTTTTT. Its protein product is CASSSGQGWEKLFF.